The 12 T cell receptor beta chains in this list originate from one sample, sequenced in a study of OX40 agonist ivuxolimab in advanced cancers. Profiled with immunoSEQ multiplex PCR; TCRdb holds only in-frame clones, not every one. This sample yields fewer than 60,000 clones, of which approximately 75% are seen a single time; around 0.7% belongs to the top ten. The sequenced sample was CD4+ or CD8+ T cells sorted from blood, obtained in a trial of the OX40 agonist ivuxolimab. The receptors stem from an adult with an advanced solid tumor such as melanoma, head and neck, liver or kidney cancer.

The rearrangement links TRBV7-3 to TRBJ2-3; 15 nucleotides align to TRBD2. This CDR3 has 21 residues. Looked up from germline, CDR1 is SGHTA and CDR2 is FQGTGA. The J segment lost 0 bases and the V segment lost 0 bases, leaving 10 bases of the junction unmatched. The CDR3 is CASSLTDRRTSGGASTDTQYF. DNA for the CDR3: TGTGCCAGCAGCTTAACGGACCGTAGGACTAGCGGGGGGGCTAGCACAGATACGCAGTATTTT.

This clone appeared a few times. The chain recombines TRBV19 with TRBJ2-5; D is possibly TRBD2 (5 bases). Germline V gene lookup returns CDR1 LNHDA and CDR2 SQIVND (reference sequence). The CDR3 totals 18 residues. With 4 bases removed from V and 7 bases from J, the gap between germline ends came to 28 bases. The CDR3 reads CASSTSSDRGLVSGTQYF. CDR3 nucleotide sequence: TGTGCCAGTAGTACTAGTTCTGACCGAGGGCTAGTTTCGGGGACCCAGTACTTC.

This clone was recorded once. The chain uses TRBV6-6 and TRBJ2-5; maybe TRBD1 (6 bases). The ends were cut back, 7 bases at V and 7 bases at J, with 16 bases in the middle. Germline CDR1 is MNHNY and CDR2 is SVGAGI (reference sequence). The CDR3 sequence is 13 residues long. CDR3 bases: TGTGCCAGCACCGTACAGGGAATTGGGACCCAGTACTTC. Translated, it gives CASTVQGIGTQYF.

The CDR3 protein is CASSFRGAYEKLFF. Here the CDR3 DNA reads TGTGCCAGCAGTTTTCGGGGGGCCTATGAAAAACTGTTTTTT. The chain carries TRBV27 and TRBJ1-4, with D perhaps TRBD1 (6 bases). The CDR3 has 14 residues. CDR1 is MNHEY and CDR2 is SMNVEV in the germline V gene (reference sequence). Deletions cut 3 bases from V and 6 bases from J, with 11 bases between. Using reference TRBV27 and TRBJ1-4 for the parts outside the CDR3, the full variable domain is EAQVTQNPRYLITVTGKKLTVTCSQNMNHEYMSWYRQDPGLGLRQIYYSMNVEVTDKGDVPEGYKVSRKEKRNFPLILESPSPNQTSLYFCASSFRGAYEKLFFGSGTQLSVL.

The chain couples TRBV11-2 to TRBJ2-2; 9 nucleotides align to TRBD1. CDR1 is SGHAT, CDR2 FQNNGV, per germline. The CDR3 is 16 residues long. J gave up 4 bases and V 5 bases, and 8 bases lay outside the gene matches. DNA of the CDR3: TGTGCCAGCAGCCTTGGACAGGGGCGGACCACCGGGGAGCTGTTTTTT. This translates into CASSLGQGRTTGELFF. The variable domain in full, with the rest retrieved from reference TRBV11-2 and TRBJ2-2, is EAGVAQSPRYKIIEKRQSVAFWCNPISGHATLYWYQQILGQGPKLLIQFQNNGVVDDSQLPKDRFSAERLKGVDSTLKIQPAKLEDSAVYLCASSLGQGRTTGELFFGEGSRLTVL.

V and J are TRBV5-6 and TRBJ2-5; D remains unclear. From germline, CDR1 is SGHDT and CDR2 YYEEEE. CDR3 length equals 15 residues. V lost 0 bases and J 2 bases, leaving 11 bases between the germline ends. The CDR3 sequence is CASSLALRGQETQYF. CDR3 nucleotide sequence: TGTGCCAGCAGCTTGGCCCTGAGAGGACAAGAGACCCAGTACTTC. The full variable domain, its missing parts supplied by reference TRBV5-6 and TRBJ2-5, is DAGVTQSPTHLIKTRGQQVTLRCSPKSGHDTVSWYQQALGQGPQFIFQYYEEEERQRGNFPDRFSGHQFPNYSSELNVNALLLGDSALYLCASSLALRGQETQYFGPGTRLLVL.

This clone appeared a single time. This sequence joins TRBV6-6 and TRBJ2-2; D is undetermined. Germline loops: CDR1 MNHNY, CDR2 SVGAGI (reference sequence). The CDR3 spans 14 residues. Between the trimmed V and J ends, which lost 0 bases and 0 bases, there was a span of 2 bases. CDR3 nucleotides: TGTGCCAGCAGTTACTCTCCGAACACCGGGGAGCTGTTTTTT. This codes for CASSYSPNTGELFF.

This clone was picked up a small number of times. V gene TRBV19 combines with J gene TRBJ1-1; no clear D. The V and J ends lost 3 bases and 7 bases respectively, with 12 bases between them. CDR3 length: 13 amino acids. CDR1 and CDR2 (germline): LNHDA, SQIVND (reference sequence). The CDR3, as DNA: TGTGCCAGTAGTATGGGAGCCTCTATTGAAGCTTTCTTT. Its translation is CASSMGASIEAFF.

The chain couples TRBV27 to TRBJ1-6; TRBD1 agrees at 10 bases. The CDR3 sequence is 13 residues long. With 5 bases clipped from V and 10 bases from J, the junction kept 2 bases outside the gene matches. Germline values: CDR1 MNHEY, CDR2 SMNVEV (reference sequence). The CDR3 DNA sequence: TGTGCCAGCAGTGACAGGGGGCGATCACCCCTCCACTTT. It is translated as CASSDRGRSPLHF.

This clone was counted only a few times. The CDR3 DNA reads as TGTGCCAGCAGGGACAGCAACTCCTACGAGCAGTACTTC. It encodes CASRDSNSYEQYF. This chain links TRBV2 with TRBJ2-7; D is perhaps TRBD1 (6 bases). Looked up from germline, CDR1 is SNHLY and CDR2 is FYNNEI. There are 13 residues in the CDR3. Trimming took off 6 bases at V and 0 bases at J, with 9 bases between the two ends.

This clone was detected once. This chain links TRBV2 with TRBJ1-5, with a possible D match to TRBD1 (5 bases). V was trimmed by 1 base and J by 4 bases, leaving 14 bases between them. This CDR3 spans 16 amino acids. The germline V gene has CDR1 SNHLY and CDR2 FYNNEI. This CDR3 reads CASSEGGRRTNQPQHF. The CDR3 DNA follows: TGTGCCAGCAGTGAAGGGGGCAGGAGAACTAATCAGCCCCAGCATTTT.

The chain joins TRBV19 to TRBJ1-1, with D perhaps TRBD1 (5 bases). Germline V CDR1 and CDR2: LNHDA, SQIVND (reference sequence). The CDR3 has 16 amino acids. V lost 3 bases to trimming and J lost 6 bases, with 20 bases between them. Here the CDR3 reads CASSIGLGIGGAEAFF. As DNA, the CDR3 is TGTGCCAGTAGTATCGGCCTCGGGATTGGGGGGGCTGAAGCTTTCTTT.